Presented here are 8 T cell receptor beta chains from one specimen sequenced in a study of preoperative IRX-2 immunotherapy in early breast cancer. Treatment denoted: preoperative locoregional IRX-2 cytokine immunotherapy. The data were produced by immunoSEQ multiplex PCR, yet TCRdb's version contains in-frame clones alone and is incomplete. The repertoire has around 13,000 clones, roughly 91% of them found once; the top ten carry around 30%. Sampling was performed from a patient treated with IRX-2 immunotherapy. These receptors all come from a human donor with breast cancer.

This chain links TRBV5-3 with TRBJ2-3; the match to TRBD2 covers 9 bases. TRBV5-3 is an ORF, with its function uncertain. This CDR3 is built from 19 residues. After removal of 0 bases from V and 8 bases from J, the junction contained 19 bases not matched to a gene. Here the CDR3 reads CARSLEAGGHPFPPRTQYF. CDR3 bases: TGTGCCAGAAGCTTGGAGGCGGGGGGGCACCCTTTTCCCCCTCGTACGCAGTATTTT.

This chain links TRBV5-4 with TRBJ1-2; 8 nucleotides align to TRBD1. V was pared by 2 bases and J by 6 bases, with 12 bases of the junction left unmatched. This CDR3 is 16 amino acids long. The V gene's germline CDR1 is SGHNT and CDR2 YYREEE (reference sequence). The chain's CDR3 is CASSLGGDGQGHGYTF. In DNA form, the CDR3 reads TGTGCCAGCAGCTTAGGGGGTGACGGACAGGGCCATGGCTACACCTTC.

This clone is a singleton in its sample. The chain carries TRBV28 and TRBJ1-5; TRBD1 is a possible D gene (6 bases). Germline V gene data show CDR1 as MDHEN and CDR2 as SYDVKM. The CDR3 totals 15 residues. Trimming pared 4 bases from V and 13 bases from J, leaving 23 bases between. CDR3 sequence reads: CASSSLSTTGGHQHF. CDR3 sequence (DNA): TGTGCCAGCAGTTCCTTATCCACCACCGGGGGGCATCAGCATTTT.

The rearrangement uses TRBV7-3 and TRBJ2-2, with TRBD1 matching over 8 bases. With V trimmed by 4 bases and J by 5 bases, 6 bases remained unmatched. The CDR3 covers 15 residues. Germline values: CDR1 SGHTA, CDR2 FQGTGA. The CDR3 protein is CASSSETGATGELFF. DNA of the CDR3: TGTGCCAGCAGCTCCGAGACAGGGGCAACCGGGGAGCTGTTTTTT.

The gene calls are TRBV5-8 and TRBJ1-1, with a weak D call TRBD1 (5 bases). Germline CDR1 and CDR2: SGHTS and YDEGEE. Trimming left V 0 bases short and J 5 bases short, with 17 bases between. The CDR3 consists of 16 residues. The CDR3 reads CASSLGGGPLGTEAFF. The CDR3 coding sequence is TGTGCCAGCAGCTTGGGGGGCGGGCCCTTGGGGACTGAAGCTTTCTTT.

This clone was seen once. The genes are TRBV15 and TRBJ2-3, with no clear D. Trimming removed 0 bases at V and 1 base at J, with 8 bases between. The CDR3 covers 15 residues. The germline V gene encodes CDR1 LNHNV and CDR2 YYDKDF (reference sequence). CDR3 sequence reads: CATSREALGTDTQYF. The CDR3 DNA follows: TGTGCCACCAGCAGAGAGGCTCTTGGCACAGATACGCAGTATTTT.

The J gene is TRBJ1-1, the V gene TRBV7-6, with unresolved D. The CDR3 consists of 15 residues. The V end lost 1 base, the J end lost 5 bases, and 14 bases lay between the germline ends. Germline V CDR1 and CDR2: SGHVS, FNYEAQ. In DNA form, the CDR3 reads TGTGCCAGCAGCTTAGATGGGCCGTCCGGGACTGAAGCTTTCTTT. It is translated as CASSLDGPSGTEAFF.

This sequence joins TRBV5-1 and TRBJ1-1; no definite D call. Looked up from germline, CDR1 is SGHRS and CDR2 is YFSETQ. The V gene lost 0 bases and the J gene lost 0 bases, with 9 bases spanning the gap. The CDR3 runs 15 residues. This chain's CDR3 is CASSLEPTMNTEAFF. The DNA for the CDR3 is TGCGCCAGCAGCTTGGAACCGACAATGAACACTGAAGCTTTCTTT. Combining the CDR3 with reference TRBV5-1 and TRBJ1-1 gives the whole variable domain KAGVTQTPRYLIKTRGQQVTLSCSPISGHRSVSWYQQTPGQGLQFLFEYFSETQRNKGNFPGRFSGRQFSNSRSEMNVSTLELGDSALYLCASSLEPTMNTEAFFGQGTRLTVV.